This T cell receptor beta chain stems from a study of blood T cell repertoires in COVID-19. The wider study: Sources were T cells, B-cell-depleted T cells, or PBMCs; the material itself was cDNA or gDNA.

Residents of about two dozen US areas, aged about 18 to 89 years, made up the participants. Participant reports of clinical history set cohort assignment. CDR1 is KGHDR and CDR2 is SFDVKD in the germline V gene. V was shortened by 8 bases and J by 0 bases, with 11 bases between the two germline ends. This CDR3 contains 14 residues. Profiled with immunoSEQ multiplex PCR; TCRdb holds only in-frame clones, not every one. This table holds about 270,000 clones, approximately 90% found once. This TCR derives from a woman aged 25 to 39 with acute COVID-19. This sequence joins TRBV24-1 and TRBJ2-3; D perhaps matches TRBD2 (6 bases). Sequencing was carried out using PBMCs or T cells enriched from blood (not recorded which). CDR3 nucleotides: TGTGCCACCACTCCTAGCGATAGCACAGATACGCAGTATTTT. It codes for CATTPSDSTDTQYF.